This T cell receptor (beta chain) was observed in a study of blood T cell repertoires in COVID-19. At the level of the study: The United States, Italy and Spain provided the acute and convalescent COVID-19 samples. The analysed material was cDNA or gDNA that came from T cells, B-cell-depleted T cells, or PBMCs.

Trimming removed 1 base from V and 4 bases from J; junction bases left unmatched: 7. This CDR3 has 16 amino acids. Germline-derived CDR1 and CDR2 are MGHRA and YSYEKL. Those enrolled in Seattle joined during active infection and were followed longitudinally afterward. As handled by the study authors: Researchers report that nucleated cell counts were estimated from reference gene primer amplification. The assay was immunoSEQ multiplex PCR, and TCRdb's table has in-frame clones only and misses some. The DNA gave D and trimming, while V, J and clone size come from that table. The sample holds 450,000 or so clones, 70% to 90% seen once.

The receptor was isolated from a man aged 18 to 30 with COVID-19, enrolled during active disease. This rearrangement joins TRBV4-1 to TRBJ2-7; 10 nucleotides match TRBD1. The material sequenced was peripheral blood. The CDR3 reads CASSQAEGQGGYEQYF. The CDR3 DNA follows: TGCGCCAGCAGCCAAGCGGAAGGACAGGGGGGTTACGAGCAGTACTTC.